This T cell receptor (beta chain) came from a study of PD-1 blockade in classical Hodgkin lymphoma. Regarding the study as a whole: Complete responders possessed baseline diversity comparable to newly diagnosed patients. CD4+ TCR diversity climbed significantly by C4D1, unlike CD8+ TCR diversity.

This table comes from immunoSEQ multiplex PCR, and its TCRdb copy is limited to in-frame clones, with some not included. The table records tens of thousands of clones, about nine tenths of them present only once. Time point given: cycle 4 day 1 (C4D1), after more than five weeks of nivolumab. Every patient was affected by relapse after autologous stem cell transplantation, while exposure to brentuximab vedotin was not uniform. Patients showed best responses of complete response, partial response or progressive disease. For this clone: Its antigen remains unidentified.

The CDR3 is 13 residues long. This clonotype was obtained from a human donor with classical Hodgkin lymphoma. The sequencing here drew on peripheral blood mononuclear cells (PBMCs), taken before the fourth cycle of nivolumab. The J gene is TRBJ1-5, the V gene TRBV21-1; TRBD1, the table's D call, lacks a check against the DNA. TRBV21-1 counts as a pseudogene. The CDR3 sequence: CASSRGQPQPQHF. The CDR3 DNA reads TGTGCCAGCAGCAGGGGACAGCCCCAGCCCCAGCATTTT.